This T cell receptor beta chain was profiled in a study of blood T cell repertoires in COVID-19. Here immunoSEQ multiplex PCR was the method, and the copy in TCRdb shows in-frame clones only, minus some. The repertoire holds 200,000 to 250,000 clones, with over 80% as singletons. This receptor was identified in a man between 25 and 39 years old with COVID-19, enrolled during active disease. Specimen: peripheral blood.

The DNA for the CDR3 is TGTGCCAGCAGCATGACTAGCGGCAATGAGCAGTTCTTC. It is translated as CASSMTSGNEQFF. The chain has TRBV7-3 and TRBJ2-1; the match to TRBD2 covers 9 bases. The junction had 2 bases not matched to a gene; V was cut back by 5 bases and J by 6 bases. CDR1 and CDR2 (germline): SGHTA, FQGTGA. The CDR3 contains 13 residues.